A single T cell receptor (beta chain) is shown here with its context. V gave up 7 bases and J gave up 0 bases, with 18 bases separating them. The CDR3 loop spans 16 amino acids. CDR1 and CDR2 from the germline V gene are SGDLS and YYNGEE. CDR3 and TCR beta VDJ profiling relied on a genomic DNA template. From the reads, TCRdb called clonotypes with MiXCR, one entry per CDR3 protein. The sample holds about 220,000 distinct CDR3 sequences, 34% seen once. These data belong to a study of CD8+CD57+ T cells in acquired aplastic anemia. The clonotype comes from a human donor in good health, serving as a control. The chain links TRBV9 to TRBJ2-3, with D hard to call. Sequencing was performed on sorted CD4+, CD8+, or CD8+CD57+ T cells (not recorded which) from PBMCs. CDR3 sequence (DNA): TGTGCCAGCTCCCTTTTCGCGGCACCTAGCACAGATACGCAGTATTTT. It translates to CASSLFAAPSTDTQYF.